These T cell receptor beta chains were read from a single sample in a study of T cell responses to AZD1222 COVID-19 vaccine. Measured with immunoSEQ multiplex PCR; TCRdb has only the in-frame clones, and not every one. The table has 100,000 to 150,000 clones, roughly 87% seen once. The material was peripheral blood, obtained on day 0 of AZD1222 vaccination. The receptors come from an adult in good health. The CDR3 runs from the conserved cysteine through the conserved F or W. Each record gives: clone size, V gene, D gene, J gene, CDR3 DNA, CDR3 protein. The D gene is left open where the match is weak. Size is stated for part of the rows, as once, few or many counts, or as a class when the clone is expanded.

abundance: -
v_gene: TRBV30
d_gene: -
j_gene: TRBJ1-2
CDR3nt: TGTGCCTGGAGCCCATTTGAGGGTTTTGGCTATGGCTACACCTTC
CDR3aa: CAWSPFEGFGYGYTF

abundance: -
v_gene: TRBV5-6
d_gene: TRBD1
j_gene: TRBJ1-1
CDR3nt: TGTGCCAGCAGCTTGGATAGGGGACAGTTGAACACTGAAGCTTTCTTT
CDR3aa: CASSLDRGQLNTEAFF

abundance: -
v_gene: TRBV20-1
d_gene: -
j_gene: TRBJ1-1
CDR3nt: TGCAGTGCTAGAGGGGCAAATGAAGCTTTCTTT
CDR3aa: CSARGANEAFF

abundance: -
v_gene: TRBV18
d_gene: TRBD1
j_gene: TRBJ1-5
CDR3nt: TGTGCCAGCTCACCTCGGGACAGAACAATCAATCAGCCCCAGCATTTT
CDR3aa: CASSPRDRTINQPQHF

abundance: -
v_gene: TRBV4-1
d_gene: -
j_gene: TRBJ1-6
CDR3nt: TGCGCCAGCAGCCAAGTCCTGGGGTCACCCCTCCACTTT
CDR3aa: CASSQVLGSPLHF

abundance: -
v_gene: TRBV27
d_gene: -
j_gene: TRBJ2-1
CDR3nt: TGTGCCAGCGCCTTTTCATACAATGAGCAGTTCTTC
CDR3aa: CASAFSYNEQFF

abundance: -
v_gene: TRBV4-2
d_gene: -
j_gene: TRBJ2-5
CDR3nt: TGTGCCAGCGCCGCCATTGTGGGGGGGCGGGCCGAGACCCAGTACTTC
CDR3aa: CASAAIVGGRAETQYF

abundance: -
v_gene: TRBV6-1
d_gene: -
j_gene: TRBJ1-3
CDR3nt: TGTGCCAGCAGTGCCCAACAGGGCGCCTCTGGAAACACCATATATTTT
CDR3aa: CASSAQQGASGNTIYF

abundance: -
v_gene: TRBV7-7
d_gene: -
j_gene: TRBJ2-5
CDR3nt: TGTGCCAGCAGCTTAGGGTTTCGGGAGACCCAGTACTTC
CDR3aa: CASSLGFRETQYF

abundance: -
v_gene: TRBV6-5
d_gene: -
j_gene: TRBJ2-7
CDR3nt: TGTGCCAGCAGTTACTTGATGGAGCAGTACTTC
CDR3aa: CASSYLMEQYF

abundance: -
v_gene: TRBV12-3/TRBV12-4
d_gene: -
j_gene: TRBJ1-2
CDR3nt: TGTGCCAGCAGGGGGGCAGACAACTATGGCTACACCTTC
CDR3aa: CASRGADNYGYTF

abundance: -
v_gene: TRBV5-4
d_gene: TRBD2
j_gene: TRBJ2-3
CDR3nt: TGTGCCAGCAGCCCCGCGGGAGGGGGGGCCTCAGATACGCAGTATTTT
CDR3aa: CASSPAGGGASDTQYF

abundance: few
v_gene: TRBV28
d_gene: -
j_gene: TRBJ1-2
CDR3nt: TGTGCCAGCAGTCCTCTCCTGGAGGTTAACTATGGCTACACCTTC
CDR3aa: CASSPLLEVNYGYTF

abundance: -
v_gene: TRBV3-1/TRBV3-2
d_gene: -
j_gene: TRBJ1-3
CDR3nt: TGTGCCAGCAGCCAGGGGATGAGCTCTGGAAACACCATATATTTT
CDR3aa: CASSQGMSSGNTIYF

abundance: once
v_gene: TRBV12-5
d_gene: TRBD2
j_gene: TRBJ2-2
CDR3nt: TGTGCTAGTGGGTATAGCGGGGGCCCGAACACCGGGGAGCTGTTTTTT
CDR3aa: CASGYSGGPNTGELFF

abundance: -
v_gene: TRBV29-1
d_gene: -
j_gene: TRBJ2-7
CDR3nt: TGCAGCGTTGTATGGGATACCTACGAGCAGTACTTC
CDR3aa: CSVVWDTYEQYF

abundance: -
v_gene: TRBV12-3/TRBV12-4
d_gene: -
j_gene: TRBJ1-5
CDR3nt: TGTGCCAGCAGTTTCGGGAATCAGCCCCAGCATTTT
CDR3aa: CASSFGNQPQHF

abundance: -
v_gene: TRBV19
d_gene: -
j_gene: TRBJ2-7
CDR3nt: TGTGCCAGTAGTATAGCCGGGCCAAGCACCTACGAGCAGTACTTC
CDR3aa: CASSIAGPSTYEQYF

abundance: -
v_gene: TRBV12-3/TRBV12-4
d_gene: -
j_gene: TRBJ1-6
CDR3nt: TGTGCCAGCAGTTATACTGGACCCCTCCACTTT
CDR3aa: CASSYTGPLHF

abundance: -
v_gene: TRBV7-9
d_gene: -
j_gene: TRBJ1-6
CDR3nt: TGTGCCAGCAGCTTAGGGGCGGGTAATTCACCCCTCCACTTT
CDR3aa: CASSLGAGNSPLHF

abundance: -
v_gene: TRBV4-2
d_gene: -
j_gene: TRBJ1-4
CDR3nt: TGTGCCAGCAGCCAAGATGATATCGGAAAACTGTTTTTT
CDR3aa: CASSQDDIGKLFF

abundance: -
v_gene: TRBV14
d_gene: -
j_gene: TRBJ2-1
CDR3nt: TGTGCCAGCAGCTCAAGCGGGTCCCTCCTCGTAGATGAGCAGTTCTTC
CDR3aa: CASSSSGSLLVDEQFF

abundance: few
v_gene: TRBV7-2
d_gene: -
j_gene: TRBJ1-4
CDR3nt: TGTGCCAGCAGCTTCGGCAACGTGGGACTGTTTTTT
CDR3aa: CASSFGNVGLFF

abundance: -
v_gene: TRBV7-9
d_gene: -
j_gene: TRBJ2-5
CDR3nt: TGTGCCAGCAGCTTAGATCTGGGGTTACACGAGACCCAGTACTTC
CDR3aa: CASSLDLGLHETQYF

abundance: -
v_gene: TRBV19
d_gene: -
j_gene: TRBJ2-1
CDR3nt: TGTGCCAGTAGTGGAACCTCCTCAGGGCCTGAGCAGTTCTTC
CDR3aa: CASSGTSSGPEQFF

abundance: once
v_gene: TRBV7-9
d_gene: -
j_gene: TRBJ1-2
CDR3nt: TGTGCCAGCAGCTTAGCGGGAGGGCAGGATGGCTACACCTTC
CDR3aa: CASSLAGGQDGYTF

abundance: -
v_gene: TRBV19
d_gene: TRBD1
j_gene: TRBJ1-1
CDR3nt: TGTGCCAGTAGTATATCTGGACAGGGGATTTCTGAAGCTTTCTTT
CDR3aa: CASSISGQGISEAFF

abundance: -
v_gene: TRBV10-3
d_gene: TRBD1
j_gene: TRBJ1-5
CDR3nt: TGTGCCATCAGAGACAGGGACGGTGAACCCCAGCATTTT
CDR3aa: CAIRDRDGEPQHF

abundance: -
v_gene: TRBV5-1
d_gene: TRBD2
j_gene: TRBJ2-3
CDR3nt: TGCGCCAGCAGCTTGGAGGGTAGCGGGGGCCGGAGCACAGATACGCAGTATTTT
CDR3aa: CASSLEGSGGRSTDTQYF

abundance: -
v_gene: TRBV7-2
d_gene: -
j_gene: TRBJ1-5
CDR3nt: TGTGCCAGCAGTCTGCGGGGGAGCAATCAGCCCCAGCATTTT
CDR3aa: CASSLRGSNQPQHF

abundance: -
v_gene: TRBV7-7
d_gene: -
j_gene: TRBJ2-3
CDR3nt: TGTGCCAGCAGCTCTCCGGGTCCGTCGGATTATTTT
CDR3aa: CASSSPGPSDYF

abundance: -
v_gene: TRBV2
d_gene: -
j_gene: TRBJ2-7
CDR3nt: TGTGCCAGCGGGGGTGCCTACGAGCAGTACTTC
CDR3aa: CASGGAYEQYF

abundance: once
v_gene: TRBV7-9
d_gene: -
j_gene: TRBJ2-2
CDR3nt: TGTGCCAGCAGCCAACCTGGTGGGGAGCTGTTTTTT
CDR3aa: CASSQPGGELFF

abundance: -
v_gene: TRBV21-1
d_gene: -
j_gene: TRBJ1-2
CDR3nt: TGTGCCAGCAGATTCAGGGGGAAGGTGAGGGGCTATGGCTACACCTTC
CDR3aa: CASRFRGKVRGYGYTF

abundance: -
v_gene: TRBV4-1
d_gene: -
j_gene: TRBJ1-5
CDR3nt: TGCGCCAGCAGCCAAGTTTCGGTGAATAGCAATCAGCCCCAGCATTTT
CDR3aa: CASSQVSVNSNQPQHF

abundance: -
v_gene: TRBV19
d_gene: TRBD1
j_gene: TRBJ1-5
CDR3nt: TGTGCCAGTAGGCCGACAGGGGTGGGGAATCAGCCCCAGCATTTT
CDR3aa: CASRPTGVGNQPQHF

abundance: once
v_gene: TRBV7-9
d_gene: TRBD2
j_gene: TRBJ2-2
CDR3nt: TGTGCCAGCAGCTTAGGACTAGCGACCGGGGAGCTGTTTTTT
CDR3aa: CASSLGLATGELFF

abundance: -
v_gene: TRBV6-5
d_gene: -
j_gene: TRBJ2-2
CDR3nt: TGTGCCTCGTACCGGGGATCCGGGGAGCTGTTTTTT
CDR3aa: CASYRGSGELFF

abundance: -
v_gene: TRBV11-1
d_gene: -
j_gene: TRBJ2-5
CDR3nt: TGTGCCAGCAGCTTAGGCAGTCAAGAGACCCAGTACTTC
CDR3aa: CASSLGSQETQYF

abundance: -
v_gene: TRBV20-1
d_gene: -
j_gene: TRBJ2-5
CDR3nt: TGCAGTGCTAGTGGGTGGGGGCTGCAAGAGACCCAGTACTTC
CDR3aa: CSASGWGLQETQYF

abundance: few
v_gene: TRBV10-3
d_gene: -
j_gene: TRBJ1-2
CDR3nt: TGTGCCATCAGTGAGACCCTCCCATACTACACCTTC
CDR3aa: CAISETLPYYTF

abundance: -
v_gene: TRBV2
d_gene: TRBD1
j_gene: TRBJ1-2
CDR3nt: TGTGCCAGCAGTCAGGGACAGGCGTATGGCTACACCTTC
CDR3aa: CASSQGQAYGYTF

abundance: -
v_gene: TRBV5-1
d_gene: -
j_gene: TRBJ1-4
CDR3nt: TGCGCCAGCAGCTTGGTTGGAGACAGTGCAACTAATGAAAAACTGTTTTTT
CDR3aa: CASSLVGDSATNEKLFF

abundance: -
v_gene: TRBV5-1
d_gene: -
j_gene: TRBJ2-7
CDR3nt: TGCGCCAGCAGCTTGACAGGACAGAGAGTGGACGAGCAGTACTTC
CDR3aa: CASSLTGQRVDEQYF

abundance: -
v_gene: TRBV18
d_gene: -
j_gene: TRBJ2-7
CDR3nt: TGTGCCAGCTCACCAAACCCGCCGGAGCAGTACTTC
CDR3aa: CASSPNPPEQYF

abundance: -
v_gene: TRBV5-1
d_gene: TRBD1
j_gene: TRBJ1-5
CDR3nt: TGCGCCAGCAGCTTACAGGGGAGGGGCAATCAGCCCCAGCATTTT
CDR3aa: CASSLQGRGNQPQHF

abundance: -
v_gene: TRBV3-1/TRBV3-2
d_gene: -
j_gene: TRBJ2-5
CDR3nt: TGTGCCAGCAGCCAAGATAGTGGGGGGAAAGAGACACAGTACTTC
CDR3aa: CASSQDSGGKETQYF

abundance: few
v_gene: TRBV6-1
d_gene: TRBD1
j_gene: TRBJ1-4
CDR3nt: TGTGCCAGCAGTGAACGGCAGGGGGTTGAAAAACTGTTTTTT
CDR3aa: CASSERQGVEKLFF

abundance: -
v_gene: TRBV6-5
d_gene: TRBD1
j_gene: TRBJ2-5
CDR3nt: TGTGCCAGCAGTTTCAGAACAGGGGGAGAGACCCAGTACTTC
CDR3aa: CASSFRTGGETQYF

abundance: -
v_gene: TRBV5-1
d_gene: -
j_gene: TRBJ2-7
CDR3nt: TGCGCCAGCAGTAGGGCAGAAGGCTACGAGCAGTACTTC
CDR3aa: CASSRAEGYEQYF

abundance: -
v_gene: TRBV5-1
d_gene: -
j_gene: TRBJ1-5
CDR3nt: TGCGCCAGCAAGCGGGACGGGATTGGCAATCAGCCCCAGCATTTT
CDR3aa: CASKRDGIGNQPQHF

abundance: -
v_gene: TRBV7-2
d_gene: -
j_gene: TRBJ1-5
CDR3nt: TGTGCCAGCAGCGTCCAGACGGATCAGCCCCAGCATTTT
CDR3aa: CASSVQTDQPQHF

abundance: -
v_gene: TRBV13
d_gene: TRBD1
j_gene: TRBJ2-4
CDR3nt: TGTGCCAGCAGCCATTGGGGACAGGCAAACATTCAGTACTTC
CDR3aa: CASSHWGQANIQYF

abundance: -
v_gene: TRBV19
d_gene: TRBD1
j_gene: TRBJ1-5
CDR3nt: TGTGCCAGTAGTATTTTCAGGGGGCATCAGCCCCAGCATTTT
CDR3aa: CASSIFRGHQPQHF